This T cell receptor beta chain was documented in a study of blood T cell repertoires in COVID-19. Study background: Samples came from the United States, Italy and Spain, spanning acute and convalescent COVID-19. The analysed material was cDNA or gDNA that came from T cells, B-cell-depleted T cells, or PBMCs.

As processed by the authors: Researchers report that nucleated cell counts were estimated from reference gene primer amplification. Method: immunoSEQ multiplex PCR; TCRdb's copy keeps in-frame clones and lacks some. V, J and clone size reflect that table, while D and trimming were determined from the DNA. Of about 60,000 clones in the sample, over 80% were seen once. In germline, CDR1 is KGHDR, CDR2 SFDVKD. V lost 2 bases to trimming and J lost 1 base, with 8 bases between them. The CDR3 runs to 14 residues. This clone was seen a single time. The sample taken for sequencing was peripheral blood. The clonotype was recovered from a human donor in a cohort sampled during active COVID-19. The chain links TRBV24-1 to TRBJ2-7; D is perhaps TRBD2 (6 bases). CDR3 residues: CATSDSRGSYEQYF. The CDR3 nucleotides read TGTGCCACCAGTGATTCCCGGGGGTCCTACGAGCAGTACTTC.